This TCR beta chain was captured by sequencing in a study of blood T cell repertoires in COVID-19. Whole-study context: COVID-19 samples collected from the United States, Italy and Spain covered acute and convalescent phases. PBMCs, B-cell-depleted T cells, or T cells were the source of the cDNA or gDNA that made up the material.

Methods used by the authors: Amplified reference gene primers provided the basis for estimating nucleated cell counts. Only in-frame clones appear in the TCRdb table, and some are missing; sequencing was by immunoSEQ multiplex PCR. V, J and clone size are taken as reported in that table, and D and trimming were inferred from the DNA itself. Of approximately 250,000 clones in the sample, 85% were seen once. V lost 5 bases and J lost 2; bases outside the gene matches: 5. CDR3 size: 15 residues. CDR1 and CDR2 (germline): MNHEY, SMNVEV (reference sequence). Sequencing was performed on peripheral blood. The genes are TRBV27 and TRBJ2-1, with 8 bases matching TRBD2. This TCR was sampled from a man aged 40-49 years with acute or convalescent COVID-19. This CDR3 reads CASSPQAGAYNEQFF. The CDR3 nucleotides read TGTGCCAGCAGTCCCCAAGCGGGGGCCTACAATGAGCAGTTCTTC.